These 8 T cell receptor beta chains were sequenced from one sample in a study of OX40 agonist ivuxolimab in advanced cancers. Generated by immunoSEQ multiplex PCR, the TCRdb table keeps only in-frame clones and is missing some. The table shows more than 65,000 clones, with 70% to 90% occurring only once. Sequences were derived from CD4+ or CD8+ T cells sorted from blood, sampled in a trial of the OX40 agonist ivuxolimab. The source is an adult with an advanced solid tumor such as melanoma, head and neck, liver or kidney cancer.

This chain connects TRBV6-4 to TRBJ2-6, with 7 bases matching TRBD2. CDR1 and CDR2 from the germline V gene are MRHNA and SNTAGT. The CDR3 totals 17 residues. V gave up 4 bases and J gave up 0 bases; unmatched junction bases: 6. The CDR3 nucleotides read TGTGCCAGCAGTGGTGGGGAGGGGCTCTCTGGGGCCAACGTCCTGACTTTC. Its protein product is CASSGGEGLSGANVLTF.

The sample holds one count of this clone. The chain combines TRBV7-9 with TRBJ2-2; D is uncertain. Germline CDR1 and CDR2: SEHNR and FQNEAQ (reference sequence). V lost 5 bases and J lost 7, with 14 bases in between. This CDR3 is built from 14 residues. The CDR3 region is CASSPPRSGGELFF. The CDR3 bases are TGTGCCAGCAGCCCACCCAGGTCGGGCGGGGAGCTGTTTTTT.

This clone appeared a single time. Here the CDR3 reads CASSLDRVDEQYF. CDR3 nucleotide sequence: TGTGCCAGCAGCCTGGACAGGGTCGACGAGCAGTACTTC. The V gene is TRBV6-5, the J gene TRBJ2-7; 8 nucleotides line up with TRBD1. V lost 6 bases and J lost 5; bases outside the gene matches: 6. The CDR3 loop spans 13 amino acids. CDR1 and CDR2 from the germline V gene are MNHEY and SVGAGI.

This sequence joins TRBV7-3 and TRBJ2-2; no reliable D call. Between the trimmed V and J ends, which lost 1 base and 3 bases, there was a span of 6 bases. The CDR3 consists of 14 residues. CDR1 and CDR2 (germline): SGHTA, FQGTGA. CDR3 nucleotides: TGTGCCAGCAGCTTAAAGGATGACACCGGGGAGCTGTTTTTT. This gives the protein CASSLKDDTGELFF.

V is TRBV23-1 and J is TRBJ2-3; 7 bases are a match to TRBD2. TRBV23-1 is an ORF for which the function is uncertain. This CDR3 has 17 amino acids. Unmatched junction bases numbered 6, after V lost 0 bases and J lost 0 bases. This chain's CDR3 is CASSQSPSGASTDTQYF. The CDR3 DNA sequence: TGCGCCAGCAGTCAATCGCCAAGCGGGGCGAGCACAGATACGCAGTATTTT.

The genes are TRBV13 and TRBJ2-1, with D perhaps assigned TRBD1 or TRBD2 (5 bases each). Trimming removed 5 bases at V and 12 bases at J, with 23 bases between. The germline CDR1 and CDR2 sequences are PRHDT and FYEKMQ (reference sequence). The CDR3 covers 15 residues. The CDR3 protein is CASSLRRDGSFGQFF. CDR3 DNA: TGTGCCAGCAGCCTTCGCCGGGACGGCTCCTTTGGGCAGTTCTTC.

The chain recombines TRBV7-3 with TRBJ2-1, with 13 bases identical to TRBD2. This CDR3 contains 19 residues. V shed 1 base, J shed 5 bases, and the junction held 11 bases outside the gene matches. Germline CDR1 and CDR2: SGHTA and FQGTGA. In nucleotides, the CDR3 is TGTGCCAGCAGCTTAAGGGGGACTAGCGGGGAACGTTATAACAATGAGCAGTTCTTC. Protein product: CASSLRGTSGERYNNEQFF.

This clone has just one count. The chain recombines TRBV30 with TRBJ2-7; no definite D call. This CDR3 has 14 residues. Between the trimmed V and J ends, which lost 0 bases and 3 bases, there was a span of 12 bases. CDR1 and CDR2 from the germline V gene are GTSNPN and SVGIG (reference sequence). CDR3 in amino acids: CAWSVPPRDYEQYV. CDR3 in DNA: TGTGCCTGGAGTGTACCTCCGCGCGACTACGAGCAGTACGTC.